This T cell receptor (beta chain) was observed in a study of response to subunit inactivated influenza vaccine. Study findings and constraints: Every seasonal influenza vaccination brings in few new T cells, the authors suggested.

TCRdb recomputed calls from the RT-PCR reads with MiXCR, one row per CDR3 protein. The table includes about 800,000 distinct CDR3 sequences, 21% detected once. The J segment lost 9 bases and the V segment lost 1 base, leaving 7 bases of the junction unmatched. The CDR3 consists of 14 residues. The V gene's germline CDR1 is DFQATT and CDR2 SNEGSKA (reference sequence). Of note for this clonotype: Its specificity is not known.

The V call is TRBV20-1, the J call TRBJ2-1; TRBD2 matches at 9 bases. The sample consisted of PBMCs from blood, taken more than 4 days after vaccination. This clonotype was sampled from a man aged 45 to 65 who received an inactivated influenza vaccine. The CDR3 reads CSARVAGERSEQFF. The CDR3 nucleotides read TGCAGTGCTAGAGTAGCGGGAGAACGTAGTGAGCAGTTCTTC.